The T cell receptor beta chain described here comes from a study of T cell changes during pregnancy in multiple sclerosis. Measured with immunoSEQ multiplex PCR; TCRdb has only the in-frame clones, and not every one. In the table there are about 81,000 clones, 94% of which are singletons. The CDR3 is 13 residues long. The V and J ends lost 8 bases and 8 bases respectively, with 15 bases between them. Germline V gene data show CDR1 as LNHDA and CDR2 as SQIVND (reference sequence). Sequences were derived from peripheral blood, sampled in the third trimester of pregnancy. This chain uses TRBV19 with TRBJ2-2; no clear D. The sequence came from a female donor with multiple sclerosis, enrolled in a pregnancy study. The CDR3 DNA reads as TGTGCCAGTCGACCAAGGAGTGTGGGGGAGCTGTTTTTT. Translating it yields CASRPRSVGELFF.